This TCR beta chain was sequenced in a study of beta chain features in type 1 diabetes. Study information: The patients were much like the healthy donors in age, gender and cell yields.

CDR3 length: 13 residues. V gave up 1 base and J gave up 4 bases, with 7 bases separating them. CDR1 and CDR2 (germline): SGHAT, FQNNGV. Study-level points and caveats: All four CD4+ subsets from Type 1 diabetes patients carried moderately but significantly shorter TCRB CDR3s. A pattern of fewer insertions and more deletions at VDJ junctions was seen in type 1 diabetes patients. HLA effects on TCRB rearrangement stayed unresolved here.

Sorting produced populations that all topped 95% purity. A note on this clone: Its antigen is still unknown. Other DNA sequences from this sample encode an identical CDR3 as well.

The entirety of the isolated RNA underwent reverse transcription, so expressed TCRB transcripts were sequenced. Data came from immunoSEQ multiplex PCR; TCRdb stores just in-frame clones and leaves some out. The profile covers some 370,000 clones, with over 8.5% appearing a single time and 0.6% taken by the ten largest. The chain carries TRBV11-2 and TRBJ2-5, with D unclear. The sequence derives from a young man with type 1 diabetes. Material for sequencing was central memory CD4+ T cells from blood. CDR3 residues: CASSLGGAETQYF. DNA of the CDR3: TGTGCCAGCAGCTTAGGAGGAGCAGAGACCCAGTACTTC.